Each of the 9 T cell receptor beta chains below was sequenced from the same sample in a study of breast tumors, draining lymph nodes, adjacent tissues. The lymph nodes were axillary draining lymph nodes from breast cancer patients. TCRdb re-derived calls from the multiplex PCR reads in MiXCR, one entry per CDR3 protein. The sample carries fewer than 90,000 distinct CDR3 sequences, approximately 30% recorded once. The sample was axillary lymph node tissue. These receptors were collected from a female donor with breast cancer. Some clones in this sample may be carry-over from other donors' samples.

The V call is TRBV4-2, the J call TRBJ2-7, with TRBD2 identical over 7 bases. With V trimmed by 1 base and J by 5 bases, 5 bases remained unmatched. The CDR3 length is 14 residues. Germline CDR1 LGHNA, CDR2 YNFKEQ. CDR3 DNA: TGTGCCAGCAGCCAAGTGGGGGGGAGGGACGAGCAGTACTTC. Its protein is CASSQVGGRDEQYF.

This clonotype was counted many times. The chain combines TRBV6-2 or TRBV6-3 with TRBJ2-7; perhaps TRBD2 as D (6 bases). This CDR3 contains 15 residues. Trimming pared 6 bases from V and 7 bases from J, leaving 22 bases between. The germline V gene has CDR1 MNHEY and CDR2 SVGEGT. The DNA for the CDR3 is TGTGCCAGCAGAGACGGGAGCCGTTCGGCAAAAGAGCAGTACTTC. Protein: CASRDGSRSAKEQYF.

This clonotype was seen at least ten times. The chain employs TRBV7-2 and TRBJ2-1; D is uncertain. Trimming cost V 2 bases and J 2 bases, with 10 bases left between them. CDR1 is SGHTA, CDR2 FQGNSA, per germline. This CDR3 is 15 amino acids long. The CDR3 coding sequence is TGTGCCAGCAGCTTACTCGCGCGTGCCTACAATGAGCAGTTCTTC. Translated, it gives CASSLLARAYNEQFF.

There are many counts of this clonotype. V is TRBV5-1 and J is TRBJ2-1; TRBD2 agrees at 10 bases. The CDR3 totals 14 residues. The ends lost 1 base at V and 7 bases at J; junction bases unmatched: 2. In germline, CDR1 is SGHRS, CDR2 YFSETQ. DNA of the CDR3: TGCGCCAGCAGCTTGACTAGCGGGAAGAATGAGCAGTTCTTC. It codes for CASSLTSGKNEQFF.

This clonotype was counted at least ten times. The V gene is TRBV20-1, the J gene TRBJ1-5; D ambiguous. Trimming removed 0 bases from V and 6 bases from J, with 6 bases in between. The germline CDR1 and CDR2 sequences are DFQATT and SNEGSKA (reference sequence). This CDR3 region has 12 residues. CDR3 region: CSARDSSQPQHF. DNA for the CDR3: TGCAGTGCTAGAGATTCAAGTCAGCCCCAGCATTTT.

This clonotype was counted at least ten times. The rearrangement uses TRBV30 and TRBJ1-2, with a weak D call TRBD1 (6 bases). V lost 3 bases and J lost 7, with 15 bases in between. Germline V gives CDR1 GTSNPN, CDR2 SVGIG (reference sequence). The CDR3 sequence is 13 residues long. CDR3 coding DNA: TGTGCCTGGAGAGTGGGGGGACACAGTGGCTACACCTTC. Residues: CAWRVGGHSGYTF.

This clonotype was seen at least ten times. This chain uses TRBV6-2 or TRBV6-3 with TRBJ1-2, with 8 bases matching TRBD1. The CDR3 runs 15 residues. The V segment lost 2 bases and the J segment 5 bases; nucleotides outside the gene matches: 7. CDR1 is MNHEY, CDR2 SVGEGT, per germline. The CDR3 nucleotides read TGTGCCAGCAGTTACGCTGCTGGGACAGGTTATGGCTACACCTTC. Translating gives CASSYAAGTGYGYTF.

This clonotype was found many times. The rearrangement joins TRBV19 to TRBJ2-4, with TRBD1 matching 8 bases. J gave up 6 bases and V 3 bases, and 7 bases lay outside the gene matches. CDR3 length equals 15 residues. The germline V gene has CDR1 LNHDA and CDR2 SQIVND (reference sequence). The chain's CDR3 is CASSISGGDGNIQYF. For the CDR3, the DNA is TGTGCCAGTAGTATTTCAGGGGGCGATGGAAACATTCAGTACTTC. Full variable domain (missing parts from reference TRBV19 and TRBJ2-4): DGGITQSPKYLFRKEGQNVTLSCEQNLNHDAMYWYRQDPGQGLRLIYYSQIVNDFQKGDIAEGYSVSREKKESFPLTVTSAQKNPTAFYLCASSISGGDGNIQYFGAGTRLSVL.

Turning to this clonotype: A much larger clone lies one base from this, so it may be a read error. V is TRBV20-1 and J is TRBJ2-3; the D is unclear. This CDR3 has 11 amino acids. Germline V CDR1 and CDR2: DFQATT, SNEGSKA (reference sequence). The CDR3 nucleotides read TGCGGTGCTACCGTTAGAGATACGCGGTATTTT. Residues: CGATVRDTRYF.